This T cell receptor (beta chain) was profiled in a study of regulatory T cells in long-lasting Graves disease. Assembly of TCR beta libraries relied on iRepertoire HTBI primers together with Arm-PCR of CDR3 regions. In the original analysis: Identification of gene segments yielded approximately 62 TRBV and roughly 15 TRBJ across samples. MiXCR, run by TCRdb on the multiplex PCR reads, gives a single entry per CDR3 protein. TCRdb's processing, not the authors' own work, is the source of the V and J calls. Among about 220,000 distinct CDR3 sequences listed, around 20% were seen once. Time point meaning: newly diagnosed GD, antithyroid drugs for less than 3 months. RNA isolated from PBMCs was used to make the TCR library. This clonotype came up many times. Trimming stripped 5 bases from V and 2 bases from J, with 23 bases between. Germline values: CDR1 SEHNR, CDR2 FQNEAQ (reference sequence). CDR3 length: 18 amino acids.

The rearrangement links TRBV7-9 to TRBJ2-3; TRBD1 or TRBD2 may be the D gene (5 bases each). This TCR derives from a female donor with Graves disease. Sample: peripheral blood mononuclear cells (PBMCs), taken at new diagnosis, from a patient treated with antithyroid drugs. The CDR3: CASSPGSRQRSDTDTQYF. For the CDR3, the DNA is TGTGCCAGCAGCCCGGGGTCCCGACAGCGGTCAGACACAGATACGCAGTATTTT.